Listed below are T cell receptor beta chains from one sample, sequenced in a study of blood T cell repertoires in COVID-19. TCRdb's table, derived via immunoSEQ multiplex PCR, lists solely in-frame clones and lacks some. The data hold almost 250,000 clones, with about 89% observed a single time. Sequences were obtained from PBMCs or T cells enriched from blood (not recorded which). These receptors all stem from a woman in her twenties or thirties who had recovered from COVID-19. Both conserved end residues are part of each CDR3. Fields, in order: D gene, V gene, clone size, J gene, CDR3 DNA, CDR3 protein. D genes are given only for firm matches. Clone size is stated in some rows and not others, as once, few, many or a class when expanded.

>TRBD2|TRBV7-9|.|TRBJ2-5
TGTGCCAGCAGCTTAGCCCTAGCGGGAGGAGAGACCCAGTACTTC
CASSLALAGGETQYF
>TRBD2|TRBV30|.|TRBJ2-1
TGTGCCTGGAAGTGGAGCGGGAGCTCCTACAATGAGCAGTTCTTC
CAWKWSGSSYNEQFF
>.|TRBV19|.|TRBJ1-1
TGTGCCAGTAGTATAATAGGGGATAACACTGAAGCTTTCTTT
CASSIIGDNTEAFF
>.|TRBV10-3|.|TRBJ1-1
TGTGCCATCAGGGGTACAGGGATGAACACTGAAGCTTTCTTT
CAIRGTGMNTEAFF
>.|TRBV19|.|TRBJ2-1
TGTGCCAGTAGCCGCGGGGGCGCTCGATACAATGAGCAGTTCTTC
CASSRGGARYNEQFF
>TRBD2|TRBV3-1/TRBV3-2|.|TRBJ2-7
TGTGCCAGCAGCCAAGATGGTGCTAGCGGGCTAGCCTACGAGCAGTACTTC
CASSQDGASGLAYEQYF
>.|TRBV27|.|TRBJ2-1
.
CASSVARGTGRFF
>TRBD1|TRBV28|.|TRBJ1-1
TGTGCCAGCAGGAATTCTTGGACAGGTCTATACACTGAAGCTTTCTTT
CASRNSWTGLYTEAFF
>.|TRBV4-3|.|TRBJ1-2
TGCGCCAGCAGCCAAGACCATAGGGACATTAATGGCTACACCTTC
CASSQDHRDINGYTF
>.|TRBV28|.|TRBJ1-2
TGTGCTACGAATGGGGGCTACAACCCCTATGGCTACACCTTC
CATNGGYNPYGYTF
>.|TRBV19|.|TRBJ1-6
TGTGCCAGTAGTCAAATACAGCCGCCTGGTTCACCCCTCCACTTT
CASSQIQPPGSPLHF
>.|TRBV7-2|.|TRBJ2-2
TGTGCCAGCAGCTTAGTCCCTAGCGCTCAAACCGGGGAGCTGTTTTTT
CASSLVPSAQTGELFF
>.|TRBV7-9|many|TRBJ1-1
TGTGCCAGCAGCTCCGGGTTGAAGGAAGCTTTCTTT
CASSSGLKEAFF
>.|TRBV5-5|.|TRBJ2-2
TGTGCCAGCAGCTACCAATGGGGACAGAACACCGGGGAGCTGTTTTTT
CASSYQWGQNTGELFF
>.|TRBV4-3|.|TRBJ2-1
TGCGCCAGCAGCCGGATGACCGGTGGGAGCTCCTACAATGAGCAGTTCTTC
CASSRMTGGSSYNEQFF
>TRBD2|TRBV9|.|TRBJ2-3
TGTGCCAGCAGCGTAAGCGGGAGGGCAGCAGATACGCAGTATTTT
CASSVSGRAADTQYF
>.|TRBV9|.|TRBJ2-2
TGTGCCAGCAGCTCCGGCGGGGAGCTGTTTTTT
CASSSGGELFF
>.|TRBV6-6|once|TRBJ1-3
TGTGCCAGCAGTGGGAGGGGAACGGACACCATATATTTT
CASSGRGTDTIYF
>TRBD2|TRBV28|.|TRBJ2-5
TGTGCCAGCAGTTTAACTAGCGGGTACCAAGAGACCCAGTACTTC
CASSLTSGYQETQYF
>.|TRBV28|.|TRBJ2-7
TGTGCCAGCAGGCCACCTCGGACAGTAGCCGGGCAGTACTTC
CASRPPRTVAGQYF
>.|TRBV19|once|TRBJ1-5
TGTGCCAGTAGTATAGCCGCGGGGGTAGGCAATCAGCCCCAGCATTTT
CASSIAAGVGNQPQHF
>.|TRBV25-1|.|TRBJ1-5
TGTGCCAGCAACTTGGGCAATCAGCCCCAGCATTTT
CASNLGNQPQHF
>.|TRBV4-3|few|TRBJ2-1
TGCGCCAGCAGCCAAGACGTAGCCCGCAATGAGCAGTTCTTC
CASSQDVARNEQFF
>.|TRBV30|.|TRBJ1-2
TGTGCCTGGAGTGCACTAAAGTCGAATGGCTACACCTTC
CAWSALKSNGYTF
>.|TRBV19|.|TRBJ2-2
TGTGCCAGTACCCCCCGGACAGAGAACACCGGGGAGCTGTTTTTT
CASTPRTENTGELFF
>.|TRBV20-1|.|TRBJ2-5
TGCAGTGCTCTCGGGGAAGAGACCCAGTACTTC
CSALGEETQYF
>TRBD1|TRBV3-1/TRBV3-2|.|TRBJ2-5
TGTGCCAGCAGCCGTGGACAGGGTCGAGAGACCCAGTACTTC
CASSRGQGRETQYF
>.|TRBV9|.|TRBJ2-1
TGTGCCAGCAGCGTCAGGCTAGTGGGGGGCAATGAGCAGTTCTTC
CASSVRLVGGNEQFF
>.|TRBV28|.|TRBJ1-6
TGTGCCAGCAGGCTCGCCTTCGAGCGTTCACCCCTCCACTTT
CASRLAFERSPLHF
>TRBD1|TRBV15|.|TRBJ2-5
TGTGCCACCAGCAGAGATCGGACAGGGTGGAGTGAAGAGACCCAGTACTTC
CATSRDRTGWSEETQYF
>.|TRBV28|.|TRBJ2-1
TGTGCCAGCAGTTTAGCTTCGCTAGGGGCCTACAATGAGCAGTTCTTC
CASSLASLGAYNEQFF
>TRBD2|TRBV30|.|TRBJ2-1
TGTGCCTGGAAATCTAGCGGCTACAATGAGCAGTTCTTC
CAWKSSGYNEQFF
>.|TRBV28|.|TRBJ1-4
TGTGCCAGCACCAAACAGGGTTATGAAAAACTGTTTTTT
CASTKQGYEKLFF
>.|TRBV7-6|.|TRBJ2-3
TGTGCCAGCAGCCTCGACGGAAGCGGGTGGGTGGGAGATACGCAGTATTTT
CASSLDGSGWVGDTQYF